This paragraph covers one TCR beta chain sequence. Its matching antigen is unknown. V dropped 6 bases and J dropped 1 base, with 10 bases sitting between them. The CDR3 length is 14 residues. Germline V gene lookup returns CDR1 SGHRS and CDR2 YFSETQ. Vbeta (60) and Jbeta (13) primers were used in the PCR. In the study's own analysis: In a later analysis, of 80 million to 90 million unique beta chains, around 9.9 million appeared in at least two donors. Data came from immunoSEQ multiplex PCR; TCRdb stores just in-frame clones and leaves some out. V, J and clone size are those of that table, while D and trimming were read from the DNA. This table has around 220,000 clones, over 65% appearing once. The entry originates in a study of cytomegalovirus exposure and HLA in healthy donors. General study results and limits: Researchers had no immune exposure information except CMV serostatus available.

The sequenced sample was PBMCs. The chain recombines TRBV5-1 with TRBJ2-2; possibly TRBD1 for D (6 bases). This sequence originates from a man aged 35 to 55 in good health and CMV-seronegative. The CDR3 DNA sequence: TGCGCCAGCAAGACAGGCCGGAACACCGGGGAGCTGTTTTTT. This encodes CASKTGRNTGELFF.